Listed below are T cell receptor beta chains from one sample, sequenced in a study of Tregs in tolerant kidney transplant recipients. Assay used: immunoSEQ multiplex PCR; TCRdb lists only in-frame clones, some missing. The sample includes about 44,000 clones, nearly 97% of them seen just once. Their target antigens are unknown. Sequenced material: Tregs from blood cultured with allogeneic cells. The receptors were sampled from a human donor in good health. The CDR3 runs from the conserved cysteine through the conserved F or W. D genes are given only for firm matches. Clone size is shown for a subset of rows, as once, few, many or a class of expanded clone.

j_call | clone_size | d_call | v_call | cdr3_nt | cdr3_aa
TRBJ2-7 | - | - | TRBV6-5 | TGTGCCAGCAGTTTTAAATACGAGCAGTACTTC | CASSFKYEQYF
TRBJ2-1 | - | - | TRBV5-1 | TGCGCCAGCAGCTTAACGGGAACTTCCTACAATGAGCAGTTCTTC | CASSLTGTSYNEQFF
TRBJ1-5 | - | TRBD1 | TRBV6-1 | TGTGCCAGCAGTGAGGCGGGACAGGGATTAGTGTGGTATCAGCCCCAGCATTTT | CASSEAGQGLVWYQPQHF
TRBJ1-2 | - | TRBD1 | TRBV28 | TGTGCCAGCAGCACCCCCGGGACAGCGTATGGCTACACCTTC | CASSTPGTAYGYTF
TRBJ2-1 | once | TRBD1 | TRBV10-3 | TGTGCCATCAGCCTATCACCGGGACAGGGGACTGAGCAGTTCTTC | CAISLSPGQGTEQFF
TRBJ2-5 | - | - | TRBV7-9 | TGTGCCAGCAGCTTAAGAGGAGGAGAGGAGACCCAGTACTTC | CASSLRGGEETQYF
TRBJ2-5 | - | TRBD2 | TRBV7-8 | TGTGCCAGCAGCGGTAGACTAGCGGGGCTTCAAGAGACCCAGTACTTC | CASSGRLAGLQETQYF
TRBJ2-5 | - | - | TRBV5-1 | TGCGCCAGCAGCTTGGCGTCGGAAGAGACCCAGTACTTC | CASSLASEETQYF
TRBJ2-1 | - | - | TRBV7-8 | TGTGCCAGCAGCGGAGGGGTAAGTCTGGTCAATGAGCAGTTCTTC | CASSGGVSLVNEQFF
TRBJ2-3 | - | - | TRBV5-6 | TGTGCCAGCAGCCTGACTATGAGCACAGATACGCAGTATTTT | CASSLTMSTDTQYF
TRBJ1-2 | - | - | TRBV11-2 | TGTGCCAGCAGCCCCCACGGGACGGGTAACTACTATGGCTACACCTTC | CASSPHGTGNYYGYTF
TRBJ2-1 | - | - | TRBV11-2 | TGTGCCAGCAGCTTAGGGAGGGCCTCCTACAATGAGCAGTTCTTC | CASSLGRASYNEQFF
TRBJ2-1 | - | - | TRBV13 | TGTGCCAGCAGCTTAGGGCCCTCAACGAATGAGCAGTTCTTC | CASSLGPSTNEQFF
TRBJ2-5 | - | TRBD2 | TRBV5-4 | TGTGCCAGCAGCGTTGGCCACTTAAGACTAGCGGGGGACGAGACCCAGTACTTC | CASSVGHLRLAGDETQYF
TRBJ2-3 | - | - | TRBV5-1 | TGCGCCAGCAGCTTAAGGACTCACCCAGCGGTGGATACGCAGTATTTT | CASSLRTHPAVDTQYF
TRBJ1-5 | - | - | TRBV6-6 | TGTGCCAGCAGCTTATGGAGATCCAATCAGCCCCAGCATTTT | CASSLWRSNQPQHF
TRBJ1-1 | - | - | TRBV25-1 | TGTGCCAGCAGTGAATTAGTAGGGGCAGGGTCATTCACTGAAGCTTTCTTT | CASSELVGAGSFTEAFF
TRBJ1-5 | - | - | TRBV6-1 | TGTGCCAGCAGTGAGAGCGGTCAATATAGCAATCAGCCCCAGCATTTT | CASSESGQYSNQPQHF
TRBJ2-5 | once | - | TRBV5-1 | TGCGCCAGCAGCTTGGGGGGACTCGAGACCCAGTACTTC | CASSLGGLETQYF
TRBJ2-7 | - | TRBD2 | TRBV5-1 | TGCGCCAGCAGCCCGGGACTAGCTTACGAGCAGTACTTC | CASSPGLAYEQYF
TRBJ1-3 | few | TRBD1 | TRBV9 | TGTGCCAGCAGTAGCAGGGGGAGCGGAAACACCATATATTTT | CASSSRGSGNTIYF
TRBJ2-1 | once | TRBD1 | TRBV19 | TGTGCCAGTATACGGACAGGGGACTACAATGAGCAGTTCTTC | CASIRTGDYNEQFF
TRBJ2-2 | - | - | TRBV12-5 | TGTGCTAGTGGTTTGGGGGCCCGGGAGCTGTTTTTT | CASGLGARELFF
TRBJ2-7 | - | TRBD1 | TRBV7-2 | TGTGCCAGCAGCACGGACAGGGGGGCGTACGAGCAGTACTTC | CASSTDRGAYEQYF
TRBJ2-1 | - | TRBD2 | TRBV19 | TGTGCCAGTAGTTCTCGGACTAGCGCGAACAATGAGCAGTTCTTC | CASSSRTSANNEQFF
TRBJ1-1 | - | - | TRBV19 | TGTGCCAGTAGCGTCTCAGGGTTGAACACTGAAGCTTTCTTT | CASSVSGLNTEAFF
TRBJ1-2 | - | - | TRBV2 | TGTGCCAGCACCCAGTTGACCGCCGTCTTGCCATCCCTCTTC | CASTQLTAVLPSLF
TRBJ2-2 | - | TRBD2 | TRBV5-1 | TGCGCCAGCAGCTCCGGTCTTCAGCTAGCGGGAGTGAACACCGGGGAGCTGTTTTTT | CASSSGLQLAGVNTGELFF
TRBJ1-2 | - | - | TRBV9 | TGTGCCAGCAGCTCCCCCGGGACGCCCTCAATCTATGGCTACACCTTC | CASSSPGTPSIYGYTF
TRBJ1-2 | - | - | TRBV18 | TGTGCCAGCTCACCCACGCCTGCAGGGGAGGATGGCTACACCTTC | CASSPTPAGEDGYTF
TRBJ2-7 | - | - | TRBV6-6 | TGTGCCAGCAGTTACTCGTTGGCACAGGCCTACGAGCAGTACTTC | CASSYSLAQAYEQYF
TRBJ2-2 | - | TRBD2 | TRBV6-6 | TGTGCCAGCAGTCCCGGGACTAGCGGGTCTGGGGAGCTGTTTTTT | CASSPGTSGSGELFF
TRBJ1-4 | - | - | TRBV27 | TGTGCCAGCAGTCTCCTTTCAGGTTCAACTAATGAAAAACTGTTTTTT | CASSLLSGSTNEKLFF
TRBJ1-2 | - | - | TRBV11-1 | TGTGCCAGCAGCTTCTTGGCAGGGTCATATGGCTACACCTTC | CASSFLAGSYGYTF